This T cell receptor (beta chain) was sequenced during a study of T cell repertoires in cytomegalovirus infection (dated by TCRdb to between 2018 and 2021). In the study overall: Alongside well-studied HLA-B-restricted epitopes, the peptide stimulations were aimed at recently identified HLA-C-restricted CMV epitopes, whose presentation resists viral immunomodulation. Donor HLA type was relevant to the analysis, because carriage of CMV infection together with the matching HLA type was indicated by public TCR beta signatures. Here is what the overall study found, with its caveats: In both this cohort and an independent roughly 350-donor cohort, the cumulative frequency of public TCR beta family members distinguished carriers of CMV infection plus the relevant HLA type. The ex vivo response was dominated by HLA-C-restricted CMV-specific TCR beta clonotypes, which also provided the single most frequent clonotype in two of eight donors.

V is pared back by 5 bases and J by 4 bases, with 17 bases lying between the germline termini. Looking up the germline V gene yields CDR1 SGHTA and CDR2 FQGTGA. The CDR3 is 16 amino acids long, termini counted. Only the CDR3 part of the read is kept: 48 bases, read in frame from the first base. This sample's treatment or condition label indicates: in vitro stimulation with specific CMV peptide epitopes to enrich CMV-specific T cells. As concerns this clonotype: Which antigen it targets is not known. The conserved phenylalanine or tryptophan normally closing the CDR3 is absent here, so this likely arose from a read error.

Sequencing instrument: Illumina HiSeq 1500. TCRdb reprocessing: public reads trimmed at Q25 with fastp, clones called with MiXCR, in-frame beta chains kept. Rows with a matching CDR3 protein are joined into one entry that keeps the most common DNA and genes. This sample gives 450,000 to 600,000 distinct CDR3 sequences in total; roughly 43% of them show up just once. The top ten clones comprise about 45% of the sample. The TCR was taken from a human donor in good health (CMV status not recorded). Some clones in this sample may be carry-over from other donors' samples. The sequenced sample was cultured PBMCs, obtained from culture after CMV antigen stimulation. The rearrangement joined TRBV7-3 to TRBJ2-2, with no D gene named confidently. The CDR3 region: CASSPKTGQTTGELFI. Read as DNA, the sequence is TGTGCCAGCAGCCCCAAGACCGGTCAGACCACCGGGGAGCTGTTTATT.